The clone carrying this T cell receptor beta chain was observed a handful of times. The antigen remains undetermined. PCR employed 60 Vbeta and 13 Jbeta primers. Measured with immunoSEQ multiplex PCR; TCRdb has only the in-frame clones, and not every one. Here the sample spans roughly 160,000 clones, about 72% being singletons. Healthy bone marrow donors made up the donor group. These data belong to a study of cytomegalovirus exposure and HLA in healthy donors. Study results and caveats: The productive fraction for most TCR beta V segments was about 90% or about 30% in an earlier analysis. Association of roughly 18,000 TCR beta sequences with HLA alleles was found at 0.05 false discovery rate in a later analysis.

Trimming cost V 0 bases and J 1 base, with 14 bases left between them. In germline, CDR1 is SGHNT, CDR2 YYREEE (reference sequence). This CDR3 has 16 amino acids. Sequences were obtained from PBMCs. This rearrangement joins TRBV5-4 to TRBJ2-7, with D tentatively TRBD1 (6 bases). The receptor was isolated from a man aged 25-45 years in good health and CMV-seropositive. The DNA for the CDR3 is TGTGCCAGCAGCTTGGCCCTAGGGGGTAGTTCCTACGAGCAGTACTTC. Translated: CASSLALGGSSYEQYF.